The next 5 T cell receptor beta chains were all read from a single sample in a study of vaccination and CD4 T cells after COVID-19. Their specific antigens are unknown. As for treatment: 10-day PBMC culture with coronavirus spike peptide pools or control peptides (ViraFEST assay). The Oncomine TCR Beta short-read assay was applied to DNA of cultured CD4+ T cells. TCRdb analysed the PCR reads with MiXCR anew, one entry per CDR3 protein. The profile shows 9,500 to 15,000 distinct CDR3 sequences, roughly three fifths of them singletons. Specimen: CD4+ T cells from blood, cultured in vitro. The receptor source for this set is a human donor who had recovered from COVID-19.

This clonotype has a handful of counts. J is TRBJ2-4 and V is TRBV3-1, with TRBD1 matching over 10 bases. Germline lookup yields CDR1 LGHDT and CDR2 YNNKEL (reference sequence). V shed 8 bases and J 3 bases; nucleotides not matched to a gene: 4. CDR3 length equals 14 residues. The CDR3 DNA reads as TGTGCCAGCGGGACAGGGGTTGGCAAAAACATTCAGTACTTC. This gives the protein CASGTGVGKNIQYF.

The rearrangement joins TRBV6-5 to TRBJ2-1; 8 bases match TRBD1. The V gene's germline CDR1 is MNHEY and CDR2 SVGAGI. V was pared by 0 bases and J by 5 bases, with 6 bases of the junction left unmatched. The CDR3 length is 16 residues. The CDR3 spells CASSYSAGGYHNEQFF. CDR3 nucleotides: TGTGCCAGCAGTTACTCCGCAGGGGGCTATCACAATGAGCAGTTCTTC.

The chain links TRBV2 to TRBJ1-1; D unresolved. Trimming removed 11 bases at V and 4 bases at J, with 17 bases between. There are 13 residues in the CDR3. Germline-derived CDR1 and CDR2 are SNHLY and FYNNEI. The CDR3 protein is CADARAAGTEAFF. As DNA, the CDR3 is TGTGCCGATGCGAGGGCGGCTGGCACTGAAGCTTTCTTT.

The CDR3 protein is CSARERRQGLLGPDSPLHF. The CDR3 bases are TGCAGTGCTAGAGAGCGTCGACAGGGACTTTTGGGCCCCGATTCACCCCTCCACTTT. The V gene is TRBV20-1, the J gene TRBJ1-6; 7 bases fit TRBD1. This CDR3 spans 19 amino acids. V shed 0 bases and J 8 bases; nucleotides not matched to a gene: 19. The germline V gene has CDR1 DFQATT and CDR2 SNEGSKA (reference sequence).

V gene TRBV12-3 or TRBV12-4 combines with J gene TRBJ1-5; D remains unclear. The CDR3 totals 11 residues. The ends were cut back, 1 base at V and 6 bases at J, with 1 base in the middle. Here the CDR3 reads CASSLGQPQHF. In DNA, the CDR3 is TGTGCCAGCAGTTTAGGTCAGCCCCAGCATTTT.